A selection of T cell receptor beta chains follows, all from one sample in a study of response to subunit inactivated influenza vaccine. TCRdb re-analysed the RT-PCR reads in MiXCR, keeping a single row per CDR3 protein. The profile shows 550,000 to 600,000 distinct CDR3 sequences, about 10% of them singletons. Specimen: PBMCs from blood, collected on the day of vaccination. The receptor set was obtained from a man aged 50-59 years who received an inactivated influenza vaccine. The CDR3 runs from the conserved cysteine through the conserved F or W. The order of the fields is clone size, D gene, V gene, J gene, CDR3 protein, CDR3 DNA. D genes are given only for firm matches. Expanded clones are given a class, and other clones once, few, many or no size at all.

>.|.|TRBV6-1|TRBJ2-2
CASSAYEGFAGELFF
TGTGCCAGCAGTGCCTATGAGGGATTTGCCGGGGAGCTGTTTTTT
>many|.|TRBV29-1|TRBJ1-1
CSVLMDTEAFF
TGCAGCGTTCTCATGGACACTGAAGCTTTCTTT
>few|TRBD2|TRBV20-1|TRBJ2-2
CSARVKRGVTGELFF
TGCAGTGCTAGAGTTAAGCGGGGGGTCACCGGGGAGCTGTTTTTT
>few|.|TRBV5-1|TRBJ2-5
CASSLAGYEPYF
TGCGCCAGCAGCTTGGCGGGTTACGAGCCGTACTTC
>few|.|TRBV5-4|TRBJ2-7
CASSGATVGPRSEQYF
TGTGCCAGCAGCGGAGCAACAGTGGGGCCGAGGAGCGAGCAGTACTTC
>.|.|TRBV6-5|TRBJ2-7
CASSSDKLAYEQYF
TGTGCCAGCAGTTCTGACAAGTTAGCCTACGAGCAGTACTTC
>.|TRBD1|TRBV28|TRBJ2-1
CASRSGTVDYNEQFF
TGTGCCAGCAGATCCGGGACAGTGGACTACAATGAGCAGTTCTTC
>.|TRBD2|TRBV15|TRBJ2-2
CATSRRRLAEGYTGELFF
TGTGCCACCAGCAGAAGGAGACTAGCTGAGGGCTATACCGGGGAGCTGTTTTTT
>.|.|TRBV15|TRBJ2-5
CATSREFGTPEGETQYF
TGTGCCACCAGCAGAGAATTCGGGACACCTGAGGGAGAGACCCAGTACTTC
>medium-sized|TRBD2|TRBV7-2|TRBJ2-3
CASSLAGAGADTQYF
TGTGCCAGCAGCTTAGCTGGAGCGGGAGCCGATACGCAGTATTTT
>few|TRBD1|TRBV12-3/TRBV12-4|TRBJ2-1
CASTLQGASEQFF
TGTGCCAGCACCCTCCAGGGGGCCAGTGAGCAGTTCTTC
>.|.|TRBV7-9|TRBJ2-4
CASSLVESLAKNSQYF
TGTGCCAGCAGCTTAGTCGAATCTCTAGCCAAAAACAGTCAGTACTTC
>.|.|TRBV24-1|TRBJ2-5
CATSDLPRVYETQYF
TGTGCCACCAGTGATTTGCCACGCGTGTATGAGACCCAGTACTTC
>many|TRBD2|TRBV12-5|TRBJ2-1
CASGLAGGNEQFF
TGTGCTAGTGGTTTGGCGGGGGGAAATGAGCAGTTCTTC
>.|.|TRBV7-2|TRBJ2-1
CASRNGYNEQFF
TGTGCCAGCAGAAACGGATACAATGAGCAGTTCTTC
>many|TRBD1|TRBV15|TRBJ2-1
CATSFWTGGFNEQFF
TGTGCCACCAGCTTTTGGACAGGGGGTTTCAATGAGCAGTTCTTC
>.|.|TRBV20-1|TRBJ2-5
CSARWMGETQYF
TGCAGTGCTAGGTGGATGGGGGAGACCCAGTACTTC